A single sample is the source of the 15 T cell receptor beta chains below, sequenced in a study of cytomegalovirus exposure and HLA in healthy donors. With 60 Vbeta and 13 Jbeta primers, the PCR was carried out. The repertoire was sequenced with immunoSEQ multiplex PCR; TCRdb's copy has only in-frame clones and lacks some. The sample shows roughly 110,000 clones, around 80% of them seen only once. Sequences were obtained from PBMCs. The source is a man aged 25 to 40 in good health and CMV-seropositive.

This chain connects TRBV6-1 to TRBJ1-1; TRBD1 matches 7 bases. Germline values: CDR1 MNHNS, CDR2 SASEGT. This CDR3 spans 14 amino acids. V trimming: 5 bases; J trimming: 1 base; junction bases outside the gene matches: 4. The CDR3 here is CASSNRDRNTEAFF. In DNA, the CDR3 is TGTGCCAGCAGTAACCGGGACAGGAACACTGAAGCTTTCTTT.

The chain combines TRBV6-5 with TRBJ2-5, with D possibly TRBD1 on 6 matching bases. The J call may be faulty, since TRBJ2-7 better matches the DNA end. The germline gives CDR1 MNHEY, CDR2 SVGAGI. CDR3 length: 15 amino acids. The CDR3 DNA follows: TGTGCCAGCAGTCCGTCGGGACACCTCCCCTACGAGCAGTACTTC. Translation: CASSPSGHLPYEQYF.

The rearrangement joins TRBV19 to TRBJ2-5, with D perhaps TRBD1 (6 bases). The V and J ends lost 5 bases and 5 bases respectively, with 18 bases between them. Looked up from germline, CDR1 is LNHDA and CDR2 is SQIVND (reference sequence). The CDR3 is 15 amino acids. The CDR3 here is CASSPHEVTGETQYF. The CDR3 nucleotides read TGTGCCAGTAGTCCCCATGAGGTAACAGGGGAGACCCAGTACTTC.

This clone was seen a few times. CDR3: CASSPRLAGTGELFF. The CDR3 DNA follows: TGTGCCAGCAGTCCCAGACTAGCGGGCACCGGGGAGCTGTTTTTT. The chain is built from TRBV6-6 and TRBJ2-2, with 10 bases lining up with TRBD2. CDR1 is MNHNY, CDR2 SVGAGI, per germline (reference sequence). J was trimmed by 4 bases and V by 5 bases; bases with no gene match: 4. The CDR3 is 15 residues long.

The chain recombines TRBV27 with TRBJ1-2; 7 nucleotides line up with TRBD1. V trimming: 8 bases; J trimming: 7 bases; junction bases outside the gene matches: 13. The CDR3 has 14 amino acids. The V gene's germline CDR1 is MNHEY and CDR2 SMNVEV (reference sequence). The CDR3 DNA reads TGTGCCAGCTCTAGACAGGGACCTCGGGGTGGCTACACCTTC. Amino acids: CASSRQGPRGGYTF.

The chain couples TRBV5-1 to TRBJ2-1; 8 positions agree with TRBD2. V shed 2 bases, J shed 9 bases, and the junction held 13 bases outside the gene matches. The CDR3 runs 16 residues. Germline assignment: CDR1 SGHRS and CDR2 YFSETQ. The CDR3 here is CASSLPSGPFGGEQFF. CDR3 DNA sequence: TGCGCCAGCAGCTTACCTAGCGGGCCCTTCGGCGGTGAGCAGTTCTTC.

As for this clone: A read error may account for a junction end that differs from germline. The chain joins TRBV7-9 to TRBJ1-2; TRBD1 aligns across 9 bases. Germline lookup yields CDR1 SEHNR and CDR2 FQNEAQ (reference sequence). This CDR3 spans 16 amino acids. CDR3 amino acids: CSSSSPPGQGYGGYTF. DNA of the CDR3: TGTTCCAGCAGCTCGCCTCCGGGACAGGGTTATGGTGGCTACACCTTC.

The chain employs TRBV5-1 and TRBJ2-7; D is ambiguous. This CDR3 spans 11 amino acids. Germline values: CDR1 SGHRS, CDR2 YFSETQ. V was cut by 6 bases and J by 6 bases, with 10 bases left in between. The CDR3 reads CASTFESEQYF. The DNA for the CDR3 is TGCGCCAGCACCTTCGAGAGCGAGCAGTACTTC.

This chain uses TRBV7-9 with TRBJ1-2, with unresolved D. The germline V gene encodes CDR1 SEHNR and CDR2 FQNEAQ (reference sequence). CDR3 length: 11 residues. V lost 5 bases to trimming and J lost 7 bases, with 8 bases between them. The CDR3 DNA follows: TGTGCCAGCAGCCTTCAGGCTGGCTACACCTTC. Translating it yields CASSLQAGYTF.

The chain has TRBV7-9 and TRBJ2-5; 7 nucleotides line up with TRBD2. The CDR3 runs 15 residues. CDR1 is SEHNR, CDR2 FQNEAQ, per germline (reference sequence). J was trimmed by 1 base and V by 7 bases; bases with no gene match: 9. DNA for the CDR3: TGTGCCAGCACCATGATGGGAGGGGTCCAAGAGACCCAGTACTTC. Residues: CASTMMGGVQETQYF. The whole variable domain, remainder taken from reference TRBV7-9 and TRBJ2-5, is DTGVSQNPRHKITKRGQNVTFRCDPISEHNRLYWYRQTLGQGPEFLTYFQNEAQLEKSRLLSDRFSAERPKGSFSTLEIQRTEQGDSAMYLCASTMMGGVQETQYFGPGTRLLVL.

The table lists this clone with a few counts. This rearrangement joins TRBV7-3 to TRBJ2-3; 11 bases match TRBD2. Losses at the gene ends were 6 bases for V and 2 bases for J; bases not matched to a gene: 7. Looked up from germline, CDR1 is SGHTA and CDR2 is FQGTGA. This CDR3 contains 16 residues. The CDR3 reads CASSLSGGALTDTQYF. The CDR3 region has the DNA TGTGCCAGCAGTCTTAGCGGGGGGGCCCTCACAGATACGCAGTATTTT.

This clone was found a few times. J is TRBJ1-3 and V is TRBV6-5; unclear D gene. Germline CDR1 is MNHEY and CDR2 is SVGAGI. This CDR3 is 15 amino acids long. The V gene lost 0 bases and the J gene lost 2 bases, with 8 bases spanning the gap. This chain's CDR3 is CASSYSAVTGNTIYF. CDR3 DNA sequence: TGTGCCAGCAGTTACTCCGCGGTAACTGGAAACACCATATATTTT.

The gene calls are TRBV19 and TRBJ1-5; 12 nucleotides line up with TRBD1. The CDR3 is 15 residues long. Germline V CDR1 and CDR2: LNHDA, SQIVND (reference sequence). Germline trimming cut 7 bases from V and 4 bases from J; bases unmatched to any gene: 5. For the CDR3, the DNA is TGTGCCAGTAAGTCGGGACAGGGGGCAAATCAGCCCCAGCATTTT. It specifies CASKSGQGANQPQHF. Combining the CDR3 with reference TRBV19 and TRBJ1-5 gives the whole variable domain DGGITQSPKYLFRKEGQNVTLSCEQNLNHDAMYWYRQDPGQGLRLIYYSQIVNDFQKGDIAEGYSVSREKKESFPLTVTSAQKNPTAFYLCASKSGQGANQPQHFGDGTRLSIL.

The chain employs TRBV4-1 and TRBJ2-3; D is perhaps TRBD2 (7 bases). The germline V gene has CDR1 MGHRA and CDR2 YSYEKL. This CDR3 has 19 amino acids. V was trimmed by 0 bases and J by 0 bases, leaving 19 bases between them. The CDR3: CASSQEGAGELTSTDTQYF. The DNA of the CDR3 is TGCGCCAGCAGCCAAGAGGGGGCGGGGGAGCTTACGAGCACAGATACGCAGTATTTT.

The rearrangement uses TRBV2 and TRBJ2-2; possible D gene TRBD1, 5 bases. CDR1 and CDR2 from the germline V gene are SNHLY and FYNNEI. This CDR3 comprises 14 residues. The germline V and J ends were trimmed by 3 bases and 6 bases, with 11 bases remaining between them. The CDR3 DNA is TGTGCCAGCAGTGACAGGGAAGAGTCCGGGGAGCTGTTTTTT. It translates to CASSDREESGELFF. Based on the CDR3 plus reference TRBV2 and TRBJ2-2, the full variable domain is EPEVTQTPSHQVTQMGQEVILRCVPISNHLYFYWYRQILGQKVEFLVSFYNNEISEKSEIFDDQFSVERPDGSNFTLKIRSTKLEDSAMYFCASSDREESGELFFGEGSRLTVL.